Following are 17 T cell receptor beta chains from one sample sequenced in a study of long-term antiretroviral therapy in people with HIV. Running of the v3.0 immunoSEQ assay took place at survey level. Data came from immunoSEQ multiplex PCR; TCRdb stores just in-frame clones and leaves some out. The table has about 34,000 clones, 85% to 95% seen once. The material sequenced was unsorted PBMCs, taken approximately 5.1 years after starting antiretroviral therapy. The receptors here all came from a woman between 45 and 65 years old with HIV.

This clone was counted only a few times. The chain uses TRBV27 and TRBJ2-5, with a tentative D call TRBD2 (5 bases). Per germline, CDR1 MNHEY and CDR2 SMNVEV (reference sequence). The V and J ends lost 3 bases and 0 bases respectively, with 11 bases between them. CDR3 length: 15 residues. The CDR3 DNA reads as TGTGCCAGCAGTTTCGGGGAGACATACCAAGAGACCCAGTACTTC. The encoded protein is CASSFGETYQETQYF.

The J gene is TRBJ1-1, the V gene TRBV19, with TRBD1 identical over 8 bases. This CDR3 has 14 residues. Germline V CDR1 and CDR2: LNHDA, SQIVND (reference sequence). V was clipped by 5 bases and J by 5 bases; unmatched bases: 7. The CDR3 DNA follows: TGTGCCAGTAGTTTCGACAGGGGAGGGACTGAAGCTTTCTTT. Translation: CASSFDRGGTEAFF.

The chain recombines TRBV28 with TRBJ2-6; 8 positions match TRBD2. Trimming at V came to 6 bases and at J to 1 base, leaving 11 bases not matched to a gene. The CDR3 spans 18 residues. Germline-derived CDR1 and CDR2 are MDHEN and SYDVKM. The CDR3 protein is CASSPWSGGRSGANVLTF. In DNA form, the CDR3 reads TGTGCCAGCAGCCCTTGGTCGGGGGGGCGTTCTGGGGCCAACGTCCTGACTTTC. The variable domain in full, with the rest retrieved from reference TRBV28 and TRBJ2-6, is DVKVTQSSRYLVKRTGEKVFLECVQDMDHENMFWYRQDPGLGLRLIYFSYDVKMKEKGDIPEGYSVSREKKERFSLILESASTNQTSMYLCASSPWSGGRSGANVLTFGAGSRLTVL.

The rearrangement uses TRBV9 and TRBJ2-2, with D possibly called TRBD1 or TRBD2 (5 bases each). In germline, CDR1 is SGDLS, CDR2 YYNGEE. The CDR3 is made up of 13 amino acids. The V end lost 0 bases, the J end lost 6 bases, and 6 bases lay between the germline ends. CDR3 nucleotides: TGTGCCAGCAGCGTAGTGGGACCCGGGGAGCTGTTTTTT. It specifies CASSVVGPGELFF.

The chain links TRBV19 to TRBJ2-5; TRBD2 is a possible D gene (6 bases). The V and J ends lost 5 bases and 5 bases respectively, with 18 bases between them. CDR3 length: 15 residues. Germline V lookup: CDR1 LNHDA, CDR2 SQIVND (reference sequence). The CDR3 region has the DNA TGTGCCAGTAGTCTCTCCAGCACGGGGGTGGAGACCCAGTACTTC. This gives the protein CASSLSSTGVETQYF.

This clone was seen only once. V and J are TRBV5-5 and TRBJ2-2; 10 bases match TRBD1. The CDR3 is 15 amino acids. Germline assignment: CDR1 SGHKS and CDR2 YYEKEE (reference sequence). With 4 bases clipped from V and 3 bases from J, the junction kept 3 bases outside the gene matches. The DNA of the CDR3 is TGTGCCAGCAGCGCCGGGACAGGGGACACCGGGGAGCTGTTTTTT. It specifies CASSAGTGDTGELFF.

This clone was observed a single time. The CDR3 DNA reads TGTGCCAGCAGCTCCAGACTAGCGGGGGGGACAGATACGCAGTATTTT. Its protein is CASSSRLAGGTDTQYF. This chain uses TRBV6-6 with TRBJ2-3, with 14 bases identical to TRBD2. In germline, CDR1 is MNHNY, CDR2 SVGAGI (reference sequence). The CDR3 consists of 16 residues. The V and J ends lost 6 bases and 3 bases, in that order; junction bases with no gene match: 5.

This clone appeared a single time. J is TRBJ2-2 and V is TRBV28; D call uncertain. The length of the CDR3 is 14 residues. Trimming pared 6 bases from V and 3 bases from J, leaving 11 bases between. Germline values: CDR1 MDHEN, CDR2 SYDVKM. CDR3 protein: CASSNRLHTGELFF. The CDR3 nucleotides read TGTGCCAGCAGCAACAGACTTCACACCGGGGAGCTGTTTTTT.

The sample holds a few counts of this clone. This sequence joins TRBV15 and TRBJ2-5, with 7 bases fitting TRBD2. The CDR3 sequence is 15 residues long. Germline V gives CDR1 LNHNV, CDR2 YYDKDF (reference sequence). V shed 5 bases and J 5 bases; nucleotides not matched to a gene: 11. The CDR3 spells CATSPGGMKEETQYF. The CDR3, as DNA: TGTGCCACCAGCCCCGGGGGGATGAAGGAGGAGACCCAGTACTTC. Filled out from reference TRBV15 and TRBJ2-5, the complete variable domain reads DAMVIQNPRYQVTQFGKPVTLSCSQTLNHNVMYWYQQKSSQAPKLLFHYYDKDFNNEADTPDNFQSRRPNTSFCFLDIRSPGLGDTAMYLCATSPGGMKEETQYFGPGTRLLVL.

The rearrangement links TRBV2 to TRBJ1-5; D is ambiguous. The CDR3 loop spans 13 amino acids. The germline gives CDR1 SNHLY, CDR2 FYNNEI. V lost 4 bases and J 0 bases, leaving 4 bases between the germline ends. CDR3 residues: CASSVLSNQPQHF. DNA of the CDR3: TGTGCCAGCAGTGTACTTAGCAATCAGCCCCAGCATTTT. Filled out from reference TRBV2 and TRBJ1-5, the complete variable domain reads EPEVTQTPSHQVTQMGQEVILRCVPISNHLYFYWYRQILGQKVEFLVSFYNNEISEKSEIFDDQFSVERPDGSNFTLKIRSTKLEDSAMYFCASSVLSNQPQHFGDGTRLSIL.

This sequence joins TRBV5-1 and TRBJ2-5; 8 bases agree with TRBD2. Unmatched junction bases numbered 2, after V lost 0 bases and J lost 4 bases. Germline V CDR1 and CDR2: SGHRS, YFSETQ. CDR3 length: 14 residues. CDR3 bases: TGCGCCAGCAGCTTGGTTCTAGCGGGAGAGACCCAGTACTTC. Its protein product is CASSLVLAGETQYF. Full variable domain (remainder filled in from reference TRBV5-1 and TRBJ2-5): KAGVTQTPRYLIKTRGQQVTLSCSPISGHRSVSWYQQTPGQGLQFLFEYFSETQRNKGNFPGRFSGRQFSNSRSEMNVSTLELGDSALYLCASSLVLAGETQYFGPGTRLLVL.

V usage is TRBV11-3 and J usage is TRBJ2-3; the D is unclear. The CDR3 spans 14 residues. V was trimmed by 2 bases and J by 2 bases, leaving 8 bases between them. Germline V gene data show CDR1 as SGHNT and CDR2 as YENEEA. CDR3 nucleotide sequence: TGTGCCAGCAGCTTAACCAGCAACACAGATACGCAGTATTTT. Residues: CASSLTSNTDTQYF. Complete variable domain (other parts from reference TRBV11-3 and TRBJ2-3): EAGVVQSPRYKIIEKKQPVAFWCNPISGHNTLYWYLQNLGQGPELLIRYENEEAVDDSQLPKDRFSAERLKGVDSTLKIQPAELGDSAVYLCASSLTSNTDTQYFGPGTRLTVL.

The chain combines TRBV18 with TRBJ1-2; D is undetermined. V lost 2 bases and J 5 bases, leaving 15 bases between the germline ends. The CDR3 contains 15 residues. The germline V gene has CDR1 KGHSH and CDR2 LQKENI. The DNA for the CDR3 is TGTGCCAGCTCACCAGTCTCAGAGAAGGGATATGGCTACACCTTC. It specifies CASSPVSEKGYGYTF.

CDR3: CASSLDVTDTQYF. The CDR3 DNA reads TGTGCCAGCAGCTTGGACGTCACAGATACGCAGTATTTT. The genes are TRBV7-2 and TRBJ2-3; D gene unclear. Trimming pared 3 bases from V and 2 bases from J, leaving 6 bases between. This CDR3 comprises 13 residues. Germline V gene lookup returns CDR1 SGHTA and CDR2 FQGNSA.

In its sample, this clone was seen once. V is TRBV5-6 and J is TRBJ2-7; D uncertain. The CDR3 totals 14 residues. Between the trimmed V and J ends, which lost 6 bases and 5 bases, there was a span of 18 bases. Germline lookup yields CDR1 SGHDT and CDR2 YYEEEE. The CDR3 DNA follows: TGTGCCAGCACCCCCGTGACTTCTCCCCACGAGCAGTACTTC. Its translation is CASTPVTSPHEQYF.

The V gene is TRBV6-6, the J gene TRBJ2-1, with 8 bases aligning to TRBD2. Trimming removed 9 bases from V and 0 bases from J; junction bases left unmatched: 7. CDR1 and CDR2 from the germline V gene are MNHNY and SVGAGI (reference sequence). The CDR3 covers 15 residues. This CDR3 is CASKGGGNSYNEQFF. The CDR3 coding sequence is TGTGCCAGTAAGGGCGGGGGGAACTCCTACAATGAGCAGTTCTTC.

The gene calls are TRBV9 and TRBJ1-6; weak D call: TRBD1 (6 bases). Germline values: CDR1 SGDLS, CDR2 YYNGEE. This CDR3 spans 16 amino acids. The ends were cut back, 3 bases at V and 3 bases at J, with 13 bases in the middle. The CDR3 DNA is TGTGCCAGCAGCGGCCAGGACAGTTTCTATAATTCACCCCTCCACTTT. It encodes CASSGQDSFYNSPLHF.